This T cell receptor (beta chain) was identified in a study of T cell changes during pregnancy in multiple sclerosis (dated by TCRdb to about 2019). For context, the study as a whole: In women with multiple sclerosis, the researchers looked at how the T cell repertoire shifted as pregnancy progressed.

Details on this clone: Its target antigen remains unknown. Base qualities are not recorded, but no much larger clone differs from it by a single base.

Libraries were prepared through the immunoSEQ multiplex PCR assay. TCRdb stores this immuneACCESS table with in-frame sequences only. Part of the clones is absent; in the studies checked, under half of the shortfall reflects unresolved V genes, and no reason is known for the rest. A total of about 100,000 clones appear in this sample, roughly 90% of them only once. The ten largest clones take up 0.78% of the sample. CDR1 and CDR2 (MNHNS, SASEGT) derive from the germline V gene. The CDR3 runs 16 residues from the cysteine to the phenylalanine. CDR3 DNA is the only sequence kept; it has 48 bases, read in frame from the first base. V and J are truncated by 2 bases and 3 bases respectively, leaving an intervening sequence of 14 bases.

The TCR originated in a female donor in good health, enrolled as a control in a pregnancy study. The V and J genes are TRBV6-1 and TRBJ1-5, and perhaps TRBD1 as D gene, on 5 matching bases. The sample here was peripheral blood, taken in the third trimester of pregnancy. At the DNA level, the sequence is TGTGCCAGCAGTGAATACGGCGCGGGGGACAATCAGCCCCAGCATTTT. Translated, it gives CASSEYGAGDNQPQHF.